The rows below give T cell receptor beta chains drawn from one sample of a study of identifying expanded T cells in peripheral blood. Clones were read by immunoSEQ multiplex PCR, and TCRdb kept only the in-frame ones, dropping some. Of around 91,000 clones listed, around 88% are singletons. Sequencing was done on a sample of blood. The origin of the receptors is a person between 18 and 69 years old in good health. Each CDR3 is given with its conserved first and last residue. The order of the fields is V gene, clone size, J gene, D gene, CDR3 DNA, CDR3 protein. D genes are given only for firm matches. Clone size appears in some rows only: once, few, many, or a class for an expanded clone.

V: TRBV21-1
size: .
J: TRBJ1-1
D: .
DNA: TGTGCCAGCAGCAAAGGGGCCACTCCTCGGGGAACTGAAGCTTTCTTT
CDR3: CASSKGATPRGTEAFF

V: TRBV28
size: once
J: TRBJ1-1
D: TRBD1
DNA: TGTGCCAGCAGTACAGGGGCTAAGAACACTGAAGCTTTCTTT
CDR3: CASSTGAKNTEAFF

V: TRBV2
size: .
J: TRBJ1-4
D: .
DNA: TGTGCCAGCAGTGAAGATGAAAAACTGTTTTTT
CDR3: CASSEDEKLFF

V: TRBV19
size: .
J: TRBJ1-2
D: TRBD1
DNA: TGTGCCAGTAAGTCAAGGACAGGCGGATCATCTGACTATGGCTACACCTTC
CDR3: CASKSRTGGSSDYGYTF

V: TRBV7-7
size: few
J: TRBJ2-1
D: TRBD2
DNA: TGTGCCAGCAGCTTAGAGCCTTTGGGTAGCGGGAGATTGGATGAGCAGTTCTTC
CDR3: CASSLEPLGSGRLDEQFF

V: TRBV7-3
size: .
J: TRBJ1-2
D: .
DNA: TGTGCCAGCACCTCAATGGCGGGGGTTACTAGTGGCTACACCTTC
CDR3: CASTSMAGVTSGYTF

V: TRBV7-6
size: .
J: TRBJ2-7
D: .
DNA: TGTGCCAGCAGCTCGGTCGACAGATGGGAGGCCTACGAGCAGTACTTC
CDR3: CASSSVDRWEAYEQYF

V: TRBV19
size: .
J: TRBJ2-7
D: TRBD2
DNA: TGTGCCAGTAGTATCAGAGCGGGAGGCCCCTACGAGCAGTACTTC
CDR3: CASSIRAGGPYEQYF

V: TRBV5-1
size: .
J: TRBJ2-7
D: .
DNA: TGCGCCAGCAGCTTGCGCTCATCCTACGAGCAGTACTTC
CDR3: CASSLRSSYEQYF

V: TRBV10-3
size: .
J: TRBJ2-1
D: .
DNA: TGTGCCATCAGTCAGGAGCCAGGGAACAATGAGCAGTTCTTC
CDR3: CAISQEPGNNEQFF

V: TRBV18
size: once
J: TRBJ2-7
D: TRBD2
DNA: TGTGCCAGCTCACCACCAACTAGGGGACTAGTCGAGCAGTACTTC
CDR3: CASSPPTRGLVEQYF

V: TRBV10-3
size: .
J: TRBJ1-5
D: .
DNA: TGTGCCATCAGTGCCGGGGACCCGGGAGAGGGTCAGCCCCAGCATTTT
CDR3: CAISAGDPGEGQPQHF

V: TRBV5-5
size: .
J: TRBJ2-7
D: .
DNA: TGTGCCAGCACGCCGACCGGGACGGCTCGCTACGAGCAGTACTTC
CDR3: CASTPTGTARYEQYF

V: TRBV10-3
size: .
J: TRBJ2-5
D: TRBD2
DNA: TGTGCCATCAGTGAAAGGCTAGCGGGGGTAGATAAGCAAGAGACCCAGTACTTC
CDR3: CAISERLAGVDKQETQYF

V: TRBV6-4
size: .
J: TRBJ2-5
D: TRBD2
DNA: TGTGCCAGCAGCCTAGCCGGGGGGGCGAAGACCCAGTACTTC
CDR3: CASSLAGGAKTQYF

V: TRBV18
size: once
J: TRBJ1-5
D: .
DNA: TGTGCCAGCCAAATGGAGAATCAGCCCCAGCATTTT
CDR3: CASQMENQPQHF

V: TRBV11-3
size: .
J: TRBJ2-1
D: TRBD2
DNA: TGTGCCAGCAGCGACGGGACTAGCGGGAGAAGCGATGAGCAGTTCTTC
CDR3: CASSDGTSGRSDEQFF

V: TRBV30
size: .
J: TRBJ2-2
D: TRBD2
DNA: TGTGCCTGGAGTGTTGGGGCTAGCGGGACCTTCGGGACCGGGGAGCTGTTTTTT
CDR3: CAWSVGASGTFGTGELFF

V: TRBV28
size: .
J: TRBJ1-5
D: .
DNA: TGTGCCAGCAGTAGAGGATCAGAGCCCCAGCATTTT
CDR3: CASSRGSEPQHF